A selection of T cell receptor beta chains follows, all from one sample in a study of CD8 T cells in ankylosing spondylitis. TCRdb re-analysed the 5' RACE reads in MiXCR, keeping a single row per CDR3 protein. Among around 140,000 distinct CDR3 sequences, about an eighth were seen once, and the ten largest hold about 4%. The sequencing input was blood, either unsorted or a sorted T cell fraction (not recorded which). The receptors here all came from a female donor with ankylosing spondylitis or in good health (not recorded which). Each CDR3 is given with its conserved first and last residue. The order of the fields is V gene, D gene, clone size, J gene, CDR3 DNA, CDR3 protein. The D gene is left open where the match is weak. Clone size is given for some rows only: seen once, a few or many times, or a class if the clone is expanded.

TRBV30	-	many	TRBJ2-1	TGTGCCTGGAGTCCGAACTATGAGCAGTTCTTC	CAWSPNYEQFF
TRBV29-1	TRBD1	many	TRBJ2-7	TGCAGCGTGGGTATGGGACAGTCCTACGAGCAGTACTTC	CSVGMGQSYEQYF
TRBV12-3/TRBV12-4	TRBD2	-	TRBJ2-1	TGTGCCAGCAGTTTGGCGGGGGTTACCGGGGAGCAGTTCTTC	CASSLAGVTGEQFF
TRBV7-9	TRBD2	many	TRBJ2-3	TGTGCCAGCAGTTTACTAGCGGCCAGCACAGATACGCAGTATTTT	CASSLLAASTDTQYF
TRBV6-1	-	-	TRBJ1-6	TGTGCCAGCAGACAGTCCCCGGGGAATTCACCCCTCCACTTT	CASRQSPGNSPLHF
TRBV5-5	-	-	TRBJ1-3	TGTGCCAGCAGCCAACAAGAAGGAACTGGAAACACCATATATTTT	CASSQQEGTGNTIYF
TRBV3-1	-	many	TRBJ2-1	TGTGCCAGCAGCCAAGTTCAGGGAACCACCGGTGAGCAGTTCTTC	CASSQVQGTTGEQFF
TRBV10-3	TRBD1	many	TRBJ1-1	TGTGCCATCAGTTCGGGACAGGGAGTCATTGAAGCTTTCTTT	CAISSGQGVIEAFF
TRBV7-6	-	many	TRBJ1-1	TGTGCCAGCAGCTTAGCGGACAGTGAAGCTTTCTTT	CASSLADSEAFF
TRBV10-3	-	many	TRBJ1-3	TGTGCCATCAGGCCGCAGGGTGCTGGAAACACCATATATTTT	CAIRPQGAGNTIYF
TRBV5-1	-	many	TRBJ2-2	TGCGCCAGCGGAGGGGTGAACACCGGGGAGCTGTTTTTT	CASGGVNTGELFF
TRBV12-2	-	few	TRBJ2-2	TGTGCAAGATGCCAAGAAGGGGGCTGTTTCACCGGGGAGCTGTTTTTT	CARCQEGGCFTGELFF
TRBV4-1	TRBD1	many	TRBJ1-1	TGCGCCAGCAGCCAGGACAGGGTGAACACTGAAGCTTTCTTT	CASSQDRVNTEAFF
TRBV11-3	-	few	TRBJ1-4	TGTGCCAGCAGCCCTCGAAGATGGGAAGGGACCACTGAAAAACTGTTTTTT	CASSPRRWEGTTEKLFF
TRBV18	TRBD2	many	TRBJ2-2	TGTGCCAGCTCACGGACCACTCTGAAATCTGCGGGGGGGCCATCCGGGGAGCTGTTTTTT	CASSRTTLKSAGGPSGELFF
TRBV3-1	TRBD2	many	TRBJ2-5	TGTGCCAGCAGCCAAGATCGCGGGACTACCCAAGAGACCCAGTACTTC	CASSQDRGTTQETQYF
TRBV9	-	many	TRBJ1-6	TGTGCCAGCAGTCTAGGGGCGGATAATTCACCCCTCCACTTT	CASSLGADNSPLHF
TRBV30	TRBD1	many	TRBJ2-7	TGTGCCTGGACACACGGGACAGGGGCCTCCTACGAGCAGTACTTC	CAWTHGTGASYEQYF
TRBV19	-	many	TRBJ1-1	TGTGCCAGTAGTAACAGGGTGGGTAAGAACACTGAAGCTTTCTTT	CASSNRVGKNTEAFF
TRBV4-1	-	-	TRBJ1-1	TGCGCCAGCAGCCAAGAGCCCCACACAGGGTGGACTGAAGCTTTCTTT	CASSQEPHTGWTEAFF
TRBV29-1	TRBD2	many	TRBJ2-2	TGCAGCGTGGGGGTTAGCGGGAGAGGGACCGGGGAGCTGTTTTTT	CSVGVSGRGTGELFF
TRBV28	-	many	TRBJ1-1	TGTGCCAGCAGTTACATCCCGATTATGAACACTGAAGCTTTCTTT	CASSYIPIMNTEAFF
TRBV5-1	-	many	TRBJ1-1	TGCGCCAGCAGCTTGGATACAGGAAAAACTGAAGCTTTCTTT	CASSLDTGKTEAFF
TRBV7-8	-	many	TRBJ1-2	TGTGCCAGCAGCTCGGGACGGATAAAAATGGTTAACACCTTC	CASSSGRIKMVNTF
TRBV12-3/TRBV12-4	TRBD1	many	TRBJ2-2	TGTGCCAGCAGTCCGGGACAGTCCACCGGGGAGCTGTTTTTT	CASSPGQSTGELFF
TRBV5-1	-	many	TRBJ1-4	TGCGCCAGCAGCTTCAGATCAACTAATGAAAAACTGTTTTTT	CASSFRSTNEKLFF
TRBV11-2	-	-	TRBJ1-5	TGTGCCAGCAGCTTATCGATGAGTCAGCCCCAGCATTTT	CASSLSMSQPQHF
TRBV6-2/TRBV6-3	-	many	TRBJ2-1	TGTGCCAGCAGTTATGGGGGAAATGAGCAGTTCTTC	CASSYGGNEQFF
TRBV15	TRBD1	few	TRBJ1-4	TGTGCCACCAGCAGAGATCGACAGGGGGCAATTTACGATGAAAAACTGTTTTTT	CATSRDRQGAIYDEKLFF
TRBV28	-	-	TRBJ1-2	TGTGCCAGCAGTTCGGTCCATAACTATGGCTACACCTTC	CASSSVHNYGYTF
TRBV5-5	-	few	TRBJ1-2	TGTGCCAGCAGCTTGGGCCAGGGGACGGGGGGCTACACCTTC	CASSLGQGTGGYTF
TRBV7-2	-	many	TRBJ2-3	TGTGCCAGCAGCACTCATAGCACAGATACGCAGTATTTT	CASSTHSTDTQYF
TRBV5-1	-	many	TRBJ1-4	TGCGCCAGCAGCCTGACGGGAGATGAAAAACTGTTTTTT	CASSLTGDEKLFF
TRBV3-1	-	many	TRBJ2-7	TGTGCCTCCGGGACTCGTCCCTACGAGCAGTACTTC	CASGTRPYEQYF
TRBV6-2/TRBV6-3	-	many	TRBJ2-3	TGTGCCAGCAGGCCCTGGCGGCGGGCAGATACGCAGTATTTT	CASRPWRRADTQYF
TRBV19	-	-	TRBJ2-1	TGTGCCAGTGTTTCCGGTTCCCTAAATGAGCAGTTCTTC	CASVSGSLNEQFF
TRBV12-3/TRBV12-4	-	many	TRBJ2-7	TGTGCCAGCAGCAGAACAGGGAGGCAGTACTTC	CASSRTGRQYF
TRBV5-1	-	many	TRBJ1-4	TGCGCCAGCAGCTTGGGGGTGCGTTCGAGTGAAAAACTGTTTTTT	CASSLGVRSSEKLFF
TRBV11-2	-	many	TRBJ1-1	TGTGCCAGCAGCTTACATTTGAACACTGAAGCTTTCTTT	CASSLHLNTEAFF
TRBV20-1	-	many	TRBJ1-1	TGCAGTGCTAGAACGGGACGGACCATGAACACTGAAGCTTTCTTT	CSARTGRTMNTEAFF
TRBV2	-	-	TRBJ2-7	TGTGCCAGCAGACAGGGAGCCCCCTACGAGCAGTACTTC	CASRQGAPYEQYF
TRBV29-1	TRBD2	few	TRBJ2-3	TGCAGCGCCCGACTAGCGGGAGCTTGGGATACGCAGTATTTT	CSARLAGAWDTQYF
TRBV5-1	-	many	TRBJ1-2	TGCGCCAGCAGCTTGAGGGGGGATAATGATGGCTACACCTTC	CASSLRGDNDGYTF
TRBV20-1	TRBD1	many	TRBJ1-2	TGCAGTGCCACCGGACAGGGTTTTTATGGCTACACCTTC	CSATGQGFYGYTF
TRBV20-1	TRBD2	many	TRBJ2-5	TGCAGTGCTAGAGATGCTTCGGCGGGAGCCCAAGAGACCCAGTACTTC	CSARDASAGAQETQYF
TRBV5-1	TRBD2	many	TRBJ2-2	TGCGCCAGCAGCTTGAGCGGGAGTTTAGACACCGGGGAGCTGTTTTTT	CASSLSGSLDTGELFF
TRBV7-9	-	many	TRBJ1-2	TGTGCCAGCAGCTTAGAGCCAGGGTGGTCAGCTAACTATGGCTACACCTTC	CASSLEPGWSANYGYTF
TRBV7-8	TRBD1	few	TRBJ1-2	TGTGCCAGCAGCTTAGTATTCGGACAGGACGCCATAGATGGCTACACCTTC	CASSLVFGQDAIDGYTF
TRBV20-1	-	many	TRBJ2-7	TGCAGTGCTTGGATGGACGAGCAGTACTTC	CSAWMDEQYF
TRBV12-3/TRBV12-4	-	many	TRBJ2-7	TGTGCCAGCAGTTTCCAGGGGTGGGGGGACGAGCAGTACTTC	CASSFQGWGDEQYF
TRBV3-1	-	many	TRBJ2-1	TGTGCCAGCAGCCATGACTGGGGGCAGTTACTTGAGCAGTTCTTC	CASSHDWGQLLEQFF
TRBV7-2	-	many	TRBJ2-5	TGTGCCAGCAGCACCATGTACCAAGAGACCCAGTACTTC	CASSTMYQETQYF
TRBV20-1	TRBD2	many	TRBJ2-5	TGCAGTGCTAAGCCAGTAGCGGGGTGGGGAGAGACCCAGTACTTC	CSAKPVAGWGETQYF